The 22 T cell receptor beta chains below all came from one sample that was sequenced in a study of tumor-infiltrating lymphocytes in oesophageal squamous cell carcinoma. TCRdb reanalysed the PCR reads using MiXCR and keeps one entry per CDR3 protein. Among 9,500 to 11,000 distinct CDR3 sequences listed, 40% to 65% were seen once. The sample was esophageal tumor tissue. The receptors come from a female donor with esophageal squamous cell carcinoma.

CDR3 sequence reads: CASSRTGQYYEQYF. As DNA, the CDR3 is TGTGCCAGCAGTCGGACAGGACAATACTACGAGCAGTACTTC. The V and J genes are TRBV6-1 and TRBJ2-3; 7 nucleotides line up with TRBD1. The J call could be wrong; TRBJ2-7 is a better fit for the DNA end. There are 14 residues in the CDR3. From germline, CDR1 is MNHNS and CDR2 SASEGT.

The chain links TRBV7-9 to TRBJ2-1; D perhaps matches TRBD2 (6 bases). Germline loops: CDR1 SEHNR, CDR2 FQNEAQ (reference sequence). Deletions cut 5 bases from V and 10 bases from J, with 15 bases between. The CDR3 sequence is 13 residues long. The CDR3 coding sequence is TGTGCCAGCAGCCCTAGCGCGAAGGGCGAGCAGTTCTTC. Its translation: CASSPSAKGEQFF.

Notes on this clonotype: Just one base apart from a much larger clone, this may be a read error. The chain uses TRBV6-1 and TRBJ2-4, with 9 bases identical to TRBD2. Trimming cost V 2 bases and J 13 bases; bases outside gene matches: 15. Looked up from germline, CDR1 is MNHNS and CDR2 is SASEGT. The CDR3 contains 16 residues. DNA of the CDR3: TGTGCCAGCAGTGAACATATAGCGGGGGCCAACAATAAGCAGTACTTC. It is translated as CASSEHIAGANNKQYF.

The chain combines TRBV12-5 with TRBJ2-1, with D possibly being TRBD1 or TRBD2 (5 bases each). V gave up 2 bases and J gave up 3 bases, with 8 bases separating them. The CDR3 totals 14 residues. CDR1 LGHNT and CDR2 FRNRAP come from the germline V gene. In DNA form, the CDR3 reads TGTGCTAGTGGTTTGCCGGGGCTCTACAATGAGCAGTTCTTC. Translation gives CASGLPGLYNEQFF.

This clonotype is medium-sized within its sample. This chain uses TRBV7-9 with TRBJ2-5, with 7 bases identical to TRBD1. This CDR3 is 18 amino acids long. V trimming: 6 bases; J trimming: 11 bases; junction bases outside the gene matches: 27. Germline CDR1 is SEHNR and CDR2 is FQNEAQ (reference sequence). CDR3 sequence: CASSWDSLERLLYNEQYF. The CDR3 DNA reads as TGTGCCAGCAGTTGGGACAGCCTTGAGCGGCTGCTGTACAATGAGCAGTACTTC.

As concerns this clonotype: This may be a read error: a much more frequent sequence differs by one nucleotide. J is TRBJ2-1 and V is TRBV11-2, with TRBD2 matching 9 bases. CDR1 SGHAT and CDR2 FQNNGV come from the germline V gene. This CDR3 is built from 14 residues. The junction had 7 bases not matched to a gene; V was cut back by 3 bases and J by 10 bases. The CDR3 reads CASSLGGRGYEQFF. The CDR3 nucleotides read TGTGCCAGCAGCTTGGGCGGGAGGGGCTACGAGCAGTTCTTC. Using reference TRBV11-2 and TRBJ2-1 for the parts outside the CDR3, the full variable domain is EAGVAQSPRYKIIEKRQSVAFWCNPISGHATLYWYQQILGQGPKLLIQFQNNGVVDDSQLPKDRFSAERLKGVDSTLKIQPAKLEDSAVYLCASSLGGRGYEQFFGPGTRLTVL.

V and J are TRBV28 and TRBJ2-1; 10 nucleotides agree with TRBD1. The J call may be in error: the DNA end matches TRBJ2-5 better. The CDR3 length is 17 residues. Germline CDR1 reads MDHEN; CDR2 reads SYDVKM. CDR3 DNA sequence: TGTGCCAGCATTACCGGGACAGGGGAAACCTTGCAAGAGACCCAGTACTTC. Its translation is CASITGTGETLQETQYF.

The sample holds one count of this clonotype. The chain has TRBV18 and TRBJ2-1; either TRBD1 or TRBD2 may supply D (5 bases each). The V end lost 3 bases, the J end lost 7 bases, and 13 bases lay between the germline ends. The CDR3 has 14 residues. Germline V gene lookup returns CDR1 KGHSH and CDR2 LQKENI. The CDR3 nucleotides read TGTGCCAGCTCACCCCCCTCCGGGACGAATGAGCAGTTCTTC. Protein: CASSPPSGTNEQFF.

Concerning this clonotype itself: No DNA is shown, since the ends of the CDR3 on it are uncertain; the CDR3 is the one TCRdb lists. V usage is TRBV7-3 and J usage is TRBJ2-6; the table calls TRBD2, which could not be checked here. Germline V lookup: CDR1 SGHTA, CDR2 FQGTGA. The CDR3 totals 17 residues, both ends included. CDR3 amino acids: CASLNGGLEILRAVLRF.

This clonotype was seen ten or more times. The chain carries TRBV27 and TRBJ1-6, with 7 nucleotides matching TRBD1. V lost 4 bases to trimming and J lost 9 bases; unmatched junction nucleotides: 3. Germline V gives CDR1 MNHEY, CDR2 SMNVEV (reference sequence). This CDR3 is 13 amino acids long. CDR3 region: CASSWTGGSPLHF. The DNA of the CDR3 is TGTGCCAGCAGTTGGACAGGCGGTTCACCCCTCCACTTT.

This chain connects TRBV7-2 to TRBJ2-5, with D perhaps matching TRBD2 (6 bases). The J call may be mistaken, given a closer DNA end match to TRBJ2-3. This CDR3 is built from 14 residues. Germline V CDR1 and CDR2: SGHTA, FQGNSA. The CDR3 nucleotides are TGTGCCAGCAGCTTAGCGGGAGGTCCCCACGAGCAGTATTTT. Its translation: CASSLAGGPHEQYF.

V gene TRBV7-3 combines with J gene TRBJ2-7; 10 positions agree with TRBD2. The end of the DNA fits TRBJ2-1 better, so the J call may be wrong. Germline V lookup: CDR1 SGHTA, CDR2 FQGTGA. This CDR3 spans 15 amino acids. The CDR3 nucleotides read TGTGCCAGCAGCTACTCTAGCGGGAGTATAAGTGAGCAGTTCTTC. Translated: CASSYSSGSISEQFF.

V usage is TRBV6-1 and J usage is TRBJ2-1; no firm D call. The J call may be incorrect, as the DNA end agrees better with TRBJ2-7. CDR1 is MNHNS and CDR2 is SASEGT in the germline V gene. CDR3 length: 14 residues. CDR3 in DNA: TGTGCCAGCAGTTCGACAACCCCAGTGGACGAGCAGTACTTC. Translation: CASSSTTPVDEQYF.

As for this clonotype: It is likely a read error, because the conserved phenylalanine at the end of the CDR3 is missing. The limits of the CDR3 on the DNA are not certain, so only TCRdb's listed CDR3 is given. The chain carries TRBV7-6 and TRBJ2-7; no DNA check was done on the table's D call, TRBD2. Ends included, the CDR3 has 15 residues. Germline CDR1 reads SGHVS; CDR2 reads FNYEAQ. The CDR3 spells CASSLTRGDEQFFGS.

CDR3 amino acids: CASSSGGTNEKLFF. CDR3 coding DNA: TGTGCCAGTAGTTCGGGGGGGACTAATGAAAAACTGTTTTTT. The chain uses TRBV19 and TRBJ1-4; weak D call: TRBD1 (5 bases). This CDR3 is built from 14 residues. The V end lost 5 bases, the J end lost 2 bases, and 9 bases lay between the germline ends. CDR1 and CDR2 (germline): LNHDA, SQIVND (reference sequence). Filled out from reference TRBV19 and TRBJ1-4, the complete variable domain reads DGGITQSPKYLFRKEGQNVTLSCEQNLNHDAMYWYRQDPGQGLRLIYYSQIVNDFQKGDIAEGYSVSREKKESFPLTVTSAQKNPTAFYLCASSSGGTNEKLFFGSGTQLSVL.

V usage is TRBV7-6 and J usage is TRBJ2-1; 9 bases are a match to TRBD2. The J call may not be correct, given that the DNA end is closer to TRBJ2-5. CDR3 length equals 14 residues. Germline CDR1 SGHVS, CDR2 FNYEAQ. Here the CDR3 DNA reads TGTGCCAGCAGCCCCGGGACTAGCCTAACGACCCAGTACTTC. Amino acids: CASSPGTSLTTQYF.

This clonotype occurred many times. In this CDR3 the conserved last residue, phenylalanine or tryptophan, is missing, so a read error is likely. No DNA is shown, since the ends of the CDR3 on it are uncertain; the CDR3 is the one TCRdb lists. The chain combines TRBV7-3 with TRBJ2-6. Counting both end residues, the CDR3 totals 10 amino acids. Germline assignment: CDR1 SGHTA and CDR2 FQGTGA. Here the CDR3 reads CASSLGSVVG.

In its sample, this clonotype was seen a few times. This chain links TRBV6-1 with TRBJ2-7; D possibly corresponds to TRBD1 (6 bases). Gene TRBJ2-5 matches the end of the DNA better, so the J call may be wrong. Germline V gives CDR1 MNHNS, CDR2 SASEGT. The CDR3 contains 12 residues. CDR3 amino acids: CASRQGVETQYF. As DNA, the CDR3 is TGTGCCAGCAGACAGGGTGTGGAGACCCAGTACTTC.

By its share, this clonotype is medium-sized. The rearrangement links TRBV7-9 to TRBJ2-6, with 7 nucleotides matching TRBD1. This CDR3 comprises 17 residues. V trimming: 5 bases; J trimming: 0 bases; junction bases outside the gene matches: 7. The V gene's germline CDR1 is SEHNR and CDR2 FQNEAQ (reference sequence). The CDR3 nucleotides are TGTGCCAGCAGCCCCCGACAGGGAAGCTCTGGGGCCAACGTCCTGACTTTC. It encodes CASSPRQGSSGANVLTF.

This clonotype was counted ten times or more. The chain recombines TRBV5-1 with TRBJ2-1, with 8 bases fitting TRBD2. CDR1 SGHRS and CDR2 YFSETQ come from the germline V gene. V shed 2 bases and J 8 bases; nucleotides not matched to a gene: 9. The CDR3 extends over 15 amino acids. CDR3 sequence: CASSFLNGGEDEQFF. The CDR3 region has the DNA TGCGCCAGCAGCTTTCTAAACGGGGGGGAGGATGAGCAGTTCTTC.

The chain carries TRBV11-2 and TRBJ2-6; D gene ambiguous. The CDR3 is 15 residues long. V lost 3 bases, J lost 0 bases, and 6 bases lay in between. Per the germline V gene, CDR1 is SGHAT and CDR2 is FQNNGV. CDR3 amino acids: CASSLDYSGANVLTF. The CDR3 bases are TGTGCCAGCAGCTTGGATTACTCTGGGGCCAACGTCCTGACTTTC.

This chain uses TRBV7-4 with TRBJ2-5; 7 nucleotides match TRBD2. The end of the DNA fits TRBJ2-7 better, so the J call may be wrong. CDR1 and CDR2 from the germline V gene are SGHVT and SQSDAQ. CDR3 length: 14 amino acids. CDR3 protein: CASSLTSRSYEQYF. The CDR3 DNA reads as TGTGCCAGCAGCTTGACTAGCCGATCCTACGAGCAGTACTTC.